These 13 T cell receptor beta chains were sequenced from one sample in a study of blood T cell repertoires in COVID-19. Profiled with immunoSEQ multiplex PCR; TCRdb holds only in-frame clones, not every one. Seen here are around 190,000 clones, more than 75% observed once, and the top ten hold around 5.2%. Sequenced material: peripheral blood. Source of these receptors: a woman aged 80 or older with acute or convalescent COVID-19.

V usage is TRBV7-2 and J usage is TRBJ2-1, with 10 bases aligning to TRBD2. This CDR3 is 16 amino acids long. Germline values: CDR1 SGHTA, CDR2 FQGNSA. The trim removed 0 bases at V and 6 bases at J, leaving 5 bases unmatched. CDR3 in DNA: TGTGCCAGCAGCTTAGCTCCGACTAGCGGGCCCAATGAGCAGTTCTTC. This gives the protein CASSLAPTSGPNEQFF.

In its sample, this clone was seen once. The chain links TRBV3-1 (or the pseudogene TRBV3-2) to TRBJ1-2; D is uncertain. V lost 0 bases and J lost 2, with 13 bases in between. The CDR3 spans 16 residues. CDR1 and CDR2 from the germline V gene are LGHDT and YNNKEL (reference sequence). Written as DNA, the CDR3 is TGTGCCAGCAGCCAAGAGAGTATGACGGAGAACTATGGCTACACCTTC. It specifies CASSQESMTENYGYTF.

The gene calls are TRBV10-2 and TRBJ2-3, with 9 bases identical to TRBD2. This CDR3 is 15 amino acids long. Losses at the gene ends were 4 bases for V and 3 bases for J; bases not matched to a gene: 5. Germline V gene lookup returns CDR1 WSHSY and CDR2 SAAADI. CDR3: CASSAGLAGTDTQYF. The CDR3 nucleotides are TGCGCCAGCAGTGCGGGGCTAGCGGGAACAGATACGCAGTATTTT.

The rearrangement joins TRBV5-1 to TRBJ2-5, with D perhaps TRBD1 (5 bases). With 3 bases removed from V and 4 bases from J, the gap between germline ends came to 22 bases. This CDR3 is 17 amino acids long. The germline gives CDR1 SGHRS, CDR2 YFSETQ. CDR3 sequence (DNA): TGCGCCAGCAGCTCCGCTCAGGGTCAAAGGCTGGTAGAGACCCAGTACTTC. Its protein is CASSSAQGQRLVETQYF.

The chain carries TRBV7-2 and TRBJ2-2; TRBD2 matches 7 bases. The V segment lost 4 bases and the J segment 6 bases; nucleotides outside the gene matches: 11. Per germline, CDR1 SGHTA and CDR2 FQGNSA. The CDR3 is 16 amino acids. The CDR3 region is CASSSPGAGVPGELFF. As DNA, the CDR3 is TGTGCCAGCAGCTCCCCTGGGGCGGGAGTCCCCGGGGAGCTGTTTTTT.

This clone turned up a few times. The chain combines TRBV28 with TRBJ1-2; D not resolved. Germline CDR1 and CDR2: MDHEN and SYDVKM. The length of the CDR3 is 14 residues. V was trimmed by 3 bases and J by 5 bases, leaving 13 bases between them. The CDR3: CASSLGPSWYGYTF. DNA of the CDR3: TGTGCCAGCAGTTTGGGCCCTTCGTGGTATGGCTACACCTTC.

The chain is built from TRBV10-3 and TRBJ1-1; tentatively, D is TRBD1 (5 bases). Germline lookup yields CDR1 ENHRY and CDR2 SYGVKD. V shed 10 bases and J shed 2 bases, with 17 bases lying between them. The CDR3 covers 14 residues. CDR3 DNA: TGTGCCACACCAAAGGAGGGGAGTAACACTGAAGCTTTCTTT. Its protein is CATPKEGSNTEAFF.

CDR3 sequence reads: CASTRTGGTEAFF. The CDR3 DNA is TGTGCCAGCACTAGGACAGGGGGGACTGAAGCTTTCTTT. The genes are TRBV12-3 or TRBV12-4 and TRBJ1-1; 10 bases agree with TRBD1. V dropped 7 bases and J dropped 5; count of bases not matched to a gene: 4. The CDR3 length is 13 residues.

V and J are TRBV21-1 and TRBJ1-4. TRBV21-1 corresponds to a pseudogene. This CDR3 has 20 residues. The CDR3 coding sequence is TGTGCCAGCAGCAAAGGGGAGGGACCGAAAGAGGCAGCAACTAATGAAAAACTGTTTTTT. Its protein product is CASSKGEGPKEAATNEKLFF.

The table lists this clone with a few counts. This rearrangement joins TRBV2 to TRBJ1-4, with TRBD1 matching over 8 bases. The CDR3 extends over 12 amino acids. V shed 7 bases, J shed 10 bases, and the junction held 5 bases outside the gene matches. Germline CDR1 reads SNHLY; CDR2 reads FYNNEI. The CDR3 nucleotides are TGTGCCAGCATCCCCACAGGGGGAAAACTGTTTTTT. Its protein product is CASIPTGGKLFF.

This clone was seen a few times. The rearrangement links TRBV2 to TRBJ2-1; TRBD2 is a possible D gene (6 bases). With 7 bases removed from V and 0 bases from J, the gap between germline ends came to 10 bases. The CDR3 runs 14 residues. Germline V gene lookup returns CDR1 SNHLY and CDR2 FYNNEI. The CDR3 DNA sequence: TGTGCCAGCACCGGGACTTTCTCCTACAATGAGCAGTTCTTC. Translated, it gives CASTGTFSYNEQFF. Supplemented by reference TRBV2 and TRBJ2-1, the full variable domain reads EPEVTQTPSHQVTQMGQEVILRCVPISNHLYFYWYRQILGQKVEFLVSFYNNEISEKSEIFDDQFSVERPDGSNFTLKIRSTKLEDSAMYFCASTGTFSYNEQFFGPGTRLTVL.

The chain has TRBV5-1 and TRBJ2-1; 9 nucleotides match TRBD2. The V segment lost 1 base and the J segment 6 bases; nucleotides outside the gene matches: 2. This CDR3 comprises 14 residues. Germline V CDR1 and CDR2: SGHRS, YFSETQ. CDR3 coding DNA: TGCGCCAGCAGCTTGAGGCGGGAGGGCAATGAGCAGTTCTTC. This sequence encodes CASSLRREGNEQFF.

This clone was seen a few times. This chain joins TRBV19 and TRBJ1-6, with TRBD1 identical over 9 bases. The CDR3 covers 16 residues. J gave up 8 bases and V 5 bases, and 10 bases lay outside the gene matches. Germline assignment: CDR1 LNHDA and CDR2 SQIVND (reference sequence). CDR3 sequence: CASSPWTGEWYSPLHF. The CDR3 coding sequence is TGTGCCAGTAGTCCCTGGACAGGGGAGTGGTATTCACCCCTCCACTTT.